This T cell receptor beta chain is drawn from a study of control samples from healthy donors and cancer patients. Germline V gives CDR1 SGHRS, CDR2 YFSETQ. The CDR3 extends over 16 amino acids. V was shortened by 0 bases and J by 2 bases, with 12 bases between the two germline ends. Using immunoSEQ multiplex PCR, the repertoire was profiled, and TCRdb retains in-frame clones only, with some absent. The sample includes roughly 9,700 clones, approximately 91% of them seen just once. This rearrangement joins TRBV5-1 to TRBJ1-3; no firm D call. The sample taken for sequencing was PBMCs. This TCR derives from a man in his sixties with colorectal cancer. CDR3: CASSLARPKAGNTIYF. CDR3 sequence (DNA): TGCGCCAGCAGCTTGGCCCGACCTAAGGCTGGAAACACCATATATTTT. Using reference TRBV5-1 and TRBJ1-3 for the parts outside the CDR3, the full variable domain is KAGVTQTPRYLIKTRGQQVTLSCSPISGHRSVSWYQQTPGQGLQFLFEYFSETQRNKGNFPGRFSGRQFSNSRSEMNVSTLELGDSALYLCASSLARPKAGNTIYFGEGSWLTVV.